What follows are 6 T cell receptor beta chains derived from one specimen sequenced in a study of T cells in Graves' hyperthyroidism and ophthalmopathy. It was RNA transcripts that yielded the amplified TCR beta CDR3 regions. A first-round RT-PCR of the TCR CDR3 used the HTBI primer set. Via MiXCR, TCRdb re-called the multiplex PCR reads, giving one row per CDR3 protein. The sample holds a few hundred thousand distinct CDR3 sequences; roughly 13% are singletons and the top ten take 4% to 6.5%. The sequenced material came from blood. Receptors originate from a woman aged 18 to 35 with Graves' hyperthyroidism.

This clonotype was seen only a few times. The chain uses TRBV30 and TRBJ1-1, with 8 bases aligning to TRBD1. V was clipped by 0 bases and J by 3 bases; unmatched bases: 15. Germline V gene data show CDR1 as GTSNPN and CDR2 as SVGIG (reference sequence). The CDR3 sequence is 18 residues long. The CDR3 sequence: CAWSVAGLGTGGDTEAFF. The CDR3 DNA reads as TGTGCCTGGAGTGTCGCCGGCCTGGGGACAGGAGGGGACACTGAAGCTTTCTTT.

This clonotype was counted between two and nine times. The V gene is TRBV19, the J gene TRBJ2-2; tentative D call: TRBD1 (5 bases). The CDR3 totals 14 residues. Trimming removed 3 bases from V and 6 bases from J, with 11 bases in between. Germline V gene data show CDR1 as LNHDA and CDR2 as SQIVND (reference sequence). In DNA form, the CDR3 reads TGTGCCAGTAGTATCTTGCAGGGATCCGGGGAGCTGTTTTTT. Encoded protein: CASSILQGSGELFF.

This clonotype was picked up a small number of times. The CDR3 here is CSARDTQGVYEQYF. As DNA, the CDR3 is TGCAGTGCTAGAGATACCCAGGGGGTCTACGAGCAGTACTTC. The chain has TRBV20-1 and TRBJ2-7; 7 positions agree with TRBD1. CDR3 length: 14 residues. In germline, CDR1 is DFQATT, CDR2 SNEGSKA (reference sequence). The V segment lost 0 bases and the J segment 3 bases; nucleotides outside the gene matches: 5.

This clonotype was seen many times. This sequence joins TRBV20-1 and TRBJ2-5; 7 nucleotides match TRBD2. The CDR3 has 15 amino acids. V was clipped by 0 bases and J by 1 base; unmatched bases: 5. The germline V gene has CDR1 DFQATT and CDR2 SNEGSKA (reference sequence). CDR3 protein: CSARDVGRSQETQYF. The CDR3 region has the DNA TGCAGTGCTAGAGATGTCGGGAGGTCCCAAGAGACCCAGTACTTC.

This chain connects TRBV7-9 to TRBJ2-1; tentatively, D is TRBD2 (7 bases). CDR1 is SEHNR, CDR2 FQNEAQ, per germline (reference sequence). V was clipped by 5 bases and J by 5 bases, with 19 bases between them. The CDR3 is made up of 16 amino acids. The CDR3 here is CASSDFTGRGHNEQFF. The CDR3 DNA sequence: TGTGCCAGCAGCGACTTCACAGGGAGGGGACACAATGAGCAGTTCTTC.

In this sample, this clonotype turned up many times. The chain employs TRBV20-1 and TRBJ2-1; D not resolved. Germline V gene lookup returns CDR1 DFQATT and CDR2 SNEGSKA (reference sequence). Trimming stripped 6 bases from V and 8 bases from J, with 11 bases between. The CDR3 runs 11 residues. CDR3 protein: CSASREYEQFF. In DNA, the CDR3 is TGCAGTGCCTCCAGAGAGTATGAGCAGTTCTTC.